There are a few counts of the clone carrying this T cell receptor (beta chain). Its specificity is not known. Tagging with unique molecular identifiers was applied to individual cDNA molecules. TCRdb redid the calling of the 5' RACE reads with MiXCR, one entry per CDR3 protein. The top ten clones hold 8% to 9% of a sample with roughly 61,000 distinct CDR3 sequences, roughly 10% of them seen once. The data belong to a study of early T cells in non-severe SARS-CoV-2 infection. Overall study context: Sequencing targeted bulk RNA from unsorted whole blood, leaving chains unpaired.

The CDR3 totals 14 residues. The ends were cut back, 0 bases at V and 12 bases at J, with 17 bases in the middle. Germline V lookup: CDR1 LNHNV, CDR2 YYDKDF (reference sequence). Study-wide points: Comparison of clonotypes with VDJdb favored anti-spike CD8 responses while missing private and CD4 specificities.

The rearrangement joins TRBV15 to TRBJ1-2; D gene ambiguous. The sequenced material came from whole blood. The TCR comes from an adult who was a healthcare worker with PCR-confirmed SARS-CoV-2 infection or an uninfected control (not recorded which). The CDR3 loop reads CATSRDQVVGANTF. The CDR3 DNA follows: TGTGCCACCAGCAGAGATCAGGTGGTTGGTGCGAACACCTTC. Variable domain in full (rest from reference TRBV15 and TRBJ1-2): DAMVIQNPRYQVTQFGKPVTLSCSQTLNHNVMYWYQQKSSQAPKLLFHYYDKDFNNEADTPDNFQSRRPNTSFCFLDIRSPGLGDTAMYLCATSRDQVVGANTFGSGTRLTVV.